These 27 T cell receptor beta chains came from one sample sequenced in a study of shared clonotypes between healthy human individuals. Data came from immunoSEQ multiplex PCR; TCRdb stores just in-frame clones and leaves some out. Of around 2.1 million clones in the sample, approximately 95% were seen once. The sample comprised naive CD4+ T cells sorted from blood. The subset is: CD45RA+ positively selected. These receptors originate from a man aged 18 to 30 in good health.

V usage is TRBV6-4 and J usage is TRBJ1-4, with D tentatively TRBD1 (5 bases). The germline V and J ends were trimmed by 7 bases and 0 bases, with 18 bases remaining between them. Germline V gives CDR1 MRHNA, CDR2 SNTAGT. This CDR3 spans 17 amino acids. CDR3 in amino acids: CASIPMGGLATNEKLFF. DNA for the CDR3: TGTGCCAGCATCCCGATGGGGGGGTTGGCAACTAATGAAAAACTGTTTTTT.

The chain has TRBV18 and TRBJ2-5; D possibly corresponds to TRBD1 (6 bases). The CDR3 sequence is 14 residues long. Germline-derived CDR1 and CDR2 are KGHSH and LQKENI. Trimming stripped 3 bases from V and 5 bases from J, with 13 bases between. CDR3 protein: CASSPNRAVETQYF. CDR3 nucleotide sequence: TGTGCCAGCTCACCTAACAGGGCAGTGGAGACCCAGTACTTC. Filled out from reference TRBV18 and TRBJ2-5, the complete variable domain reads NAGVMQNPRHLVRRRGQEARLRCSPMKGHSHVYWYRQLPEEGLKFMVYLQKENIIDESGMPKERFSAEFPKEGPSILRIQQVVRGDSAAYFCASSPNRAVETQYFGPGTRLLVL.

The chain has TRBV27 and TRBJ2-3; either TRBD1 or TRBD2 may fit D (5 bases each). The CDR3 length is 15 residues. Germline values: CDR1 MNHEY, CDR2 SMNVEV (reference sequence). The ends were cut back, 3 bases at V and 4 bases at J, with 14 bases in the middle. CDR3 DNA sequence: TGTGCCAGCAGTTTTCGAGGGGTTCTAGCAGATACGCAGTATTTT. It yields the protein CASSFRGVLADTQYF.

The chain joins TRBV7-6 to TRBJ1-6; 9 positions agree with TRBD1. The V gene end was trimmed by 2 bases and the J gene end by 6 bases; junction bases not matched to a gene: 17. CDR1 and CDR2 (germline): SGHVS, FNYEAQ. The CDR3 runs to 20 residues. CDR3 in amino acids: CASSLRRGTDRGSRNSPLHF. Written as DNA, the CDR3 is TGTGCCAGCAGCTTAAGGCGGGGGACGGACAGGGGCAGTCGTAATTCACCCCTCCACTTT.

The chain joins TRBV18 to TRBJ1-2, with TRBD1 as a possible D gene (5 bases). CDR3 length: 14 residues. Germline CDR1 is KGHSH and CDR2 is LQKENI. V lost 0 bases and J 4 bases, leaving 9 bases between the germline ends. The CDR3 is CASSPPGRPYGYTF. CDR3 nucleotides: TGTGCCAGCTCACCACCGGGACGGCCCTATGGCTACACCTTC.

The rearrangement uses TRBV29-1 and TRBJ2-7; TRBD1 matches at 10 bases. The ends lost 4 bases at V and 2 bases at J; junction bases unmatched: 5. The CDR3 runs 14 residues. From germline, CDR1 is SQVTM and CDR2 ANQGSEA. CDR3 loop: CSVVDRGSTYEQYF. In DNA, the CDR3 is TGCAGCGTTGTGGACAGGGGGTCAACCTACGAGCAGTACTTC.

This rearrangement joins TRBV10-3 to TRBJ2-3; 10 bases fit TRBD2. The CDR3 is 18 residues long. In germline, CDR1 is ENHRY, CDR2 SYGVKD. Trimming at V came to 0 bases and at J to 2 bases, leaving 8 bases not matched to a gene. The CDR3 reads CAISESKASGGHTDTQYF. The CDR3 DNA reads as TGTGCCATCAGTGAGTCGAAGGCTAGCGGGGGTCACACAGATACGCAGTATTTT.

This clone was recorded only once. This sequence joins TRBV7-3 and TRBJ2-1; TRBD1 agrees at 8 bases. Unmatched junction bases numbered 0, after V lost 4 bases and J lost 4 bases. Germline lookup yields CDR1 SGHTA and CDR2 FQGTGA. The CDR3 contains 13 residues. CDR3 loop: CASSWTGYNEQFF. Here the CDR3 DNA reads TGTGCCAGCAGCTGGACAGGGTACAATGAGCAGTTCTTC.

This chain connects TRBV30 to TRBJ1-2; tentative D call: TRBD1 (6 bases). This CDR3 is 11 amino acids long. Germline loops: CDR1 GTSNPN, CDR2 SVGIG (reference sequence). Trimming removed 7 bases from V and 6 bases from J, with 12 bases in between. The CDR3 nucleotides are TGTGCCTCCGAGGGGGGGGATGGCTACACCTTC. This translates into CASEGGDGYTF.

The chain couples TRBV5-1 to TRBJ1-6; D is ambiguous. The germline gives CDR1 SGHRS, CDR2 YFSETQ. The CDR3 consists of 15 residues. V lost 0 bases and J lost 8, with 12 bases in between. Here the CDR3 reads CASSLVSSPDSPLHF. The DNA for the CDR3 is TGCGCCAGCAGCTTGGTCAGCTCCCCCGATTCACCCCTCCACTTT.

This chain uses TRBV7-8 with TRBJ2-7; D call uncertain. The germline CDR1 and CDR2 sequences are SGHVS and FQNEAQ. This CDR3 region has 13 residues. The V and J ends lost 3 bases and 0 bases respectively, with 6 bases between them. The CDR3 DNA reads as TGTGCCAGCAGCTTTGCGCGCTCCTACGAGCAGTACTTC. Translated, it gives CASSFARSYEQYF.

The rearrangement links TRBV6-1 to TRBJ1-2; no reliable D call. V was clipped by 4 bases and J by 1 base, with 7 bases between them. Germline loops: CDR1 MNHNS, CDR2 SASEGT. The CDR3 sequence is 13 residues long. CDR3 nucleotides: TGTGCCAGCAGTGCAAACGGTAACTATGGCTACACCTTC. Translated, it gives CASSANGNYGYTF.

Only one count was recorded for this clone. The chain carries TRBV7-9 and TRBJ1-5; D remains unclear. The germline V and J ends were trimmed by 5 bases and 1 base, with 6 bases remaining between them. The germline V gene has CDR1 SEHNR and CDR2 FQNEAQ (reference sequence). CDR3 length: 13 amino acids. CDR3 in amino acids: CASSPESNQPQHF. The CDR3 DNA reads as TGTGCCAGCAGCCCAGAGAGCAATCAGCCCCAGCATTTT. Filled out from reference TRBV7-9 and TRBJ1-5, the complete variable domain reads DTGVSQNPRHKITKRGQNVTFRCDPISEHNRLYWYRQTLGQGPEFLTYFQNEAQLEKSRLLSDRFSAERPKGSFSTLEIQRTEQGDSAMYLCASSPESNQPQHFGDGTRLSIL.

The rearrangement joins TRBV19 to TRBJ2-5; TRBD1 might be the D (6 bases). Germline lookup yields CDR1 LNHDA and CDR2 SQIVND (reference sequence). The CDR3 consists of 14 residues. V was shortened by 3 bases and J by 5 bases, with 13 bases between the two germline ends. Here the CDR3 DNA reads TGTGCCAGTAGTATTTCGACAGGAAGGGAGACCCAGTACTTC. It is translated as CASSISTGRETQYF. The variable domain in full, completed from reference TRBV19 and TRBJ2-5, reads DGGITQSPKYLFRKEGQNVTLSCEQNLNHDAMYWYRQDPGQGLRLIYYSQIVNDFQKGDIAEGYSVSREKKESFPLTVTSAQKNPTAFYLCASSISTGRETQYFGPGTRLLVL.

V is TRBV19 and J is TRBJ1-4; D unclear. Deletions cut 6 bases from V and 8 bases from J, with 16 bases between. The germline V gene has CDR1 LNHDA and CDR2 SQIVND (reference sequence). This CDR3 region has 14 residues. CDR3 nucleotide sequence: TGTGCCAGTAGCCTCGACGGGCGAGTCGAAAAACTGTTTTTT. The encoded protein is CASSLDGRVEKLFF.

This clone is a singleton in its sample. The chain recombines TRBV7-2 with TRBJ2-5, with 7 bases identical to TRBD2. The CDR3 has 13 residues. V shed 5 bases, J shed 2 bases, and the junction held 2 bases outside the gene matches. The germline V gene has CDR1 SGHTA and CDR2 FQGNSA. CDR3 region: CASSREVQETQYF. CDR3 sequence (DNA): TGTGCCAGCAGCCGGGAGGTGCAAGAGACCCAGTACTTC. Together with reference TRBV7-2 and TRBJ2-5, the CDR3 gives the full variable domain: GAGVSQSPSNKVTEKGKDVELRCDPISGHTALYWYRQSLGQGLEFLIYFQGNSAPDKSGLPSDRFSAERTGGSVSTLTIQRTQQEDSAVYLCASSREVQETQYFGPGTRLLVL.

The chain links TRBV6-1 to TRBJ1-2; D call uncertain. The CDR3 has 13 amino acids. V dropped 3 bases and J dropped 0 bases, with 5 bases sitting between them. In germline, CDR1 is MNHNS, CDR2 SASEGT. The CDR3, as DNA: TGTGCCAGCAGTGACGGAGCTAACTATGGCTACACCTTC. It codes for CASSDGANYGYTF.

V and J are TRBV18 and TRBJ2-1, with 16 bases that match TRBD2. Germline loops: CDR1 KGHSH, CDR2 LQKENI. This CDR3 spans 18 amino acids. V shed 4 bases and J 7 bases; nucleotides not matched to a gene: 10. The CDR3 DNA follows: TGTGCCAGCTCACTGGGACTAGCGGGGGGGCTGATCGAAAATGAGCAGTTCTTC. Protein sequence: CASSLGLAGGLIENEQFF. The full variable domain, with the rest looked up from reference TRBV18 and TRBJ2-1, is NAGVMQNPRHLVRRRGQEARLRCSPMKGHSHVYWYRQLPEEGLKFMVYLQKENIIDESGMPKERFSAEFPKEGPSILRIQQVVRGDSAAYFCASSLGLAGGLIENEQFFGPGTRLTVL.

The genes are TRBV6-5 and TRBJ2-1; 9 nucleotides line up with TRBD1. The length of the CDR3 is 16 residues. Germline V gene sequence: CDR1 MNHEY, CDR2 SVGAGI. After removal of 2 bases from V and 7 bases from J, the junction contained 9 bases not matched to a gene. CDR3 nucleotide sequence: TGTGCCAGCAGTTACACAGGGGGCGCTGGGGGGAATGAGCAGTTCTTC. It codes for CASSYTGGAGGNEQFF.

The DNA of the CDR3 is TGCAGCGTTGAAGATTTCGCAGGTGGCCACAATGAGCAGTTCTTC. Translating gives CSVEDFAGGHNEQFF. The chain combines TRBV29-1 with TRBJ2-1; no clear D gene. The germline gives CDR1 SQVTM, CDR2 ANQGSEA. This CDR3 is built from 15 residues. V was cut by 0 bases and J by 5 bases, with 14 bases left in between.

The chain couples TRBV30 to TRBJ1-2; D possibly corresponds to TRBD1 (5 bases). Trimming removed 5 bases at V and 6 bases at J, with 7 bases between. Per germline, CDR1 GTSNPN and CDR2 SVGIG (reference sequence). The CDR3 spans 10 residues. CDR3 DNA: TGTGCCTGGGGGGACGATGGCTACACCTTC. Translating it yields CAWGDDGYTF.

The chain recombines TRBV11-2 with TRBJ1-4; no firm D call. Trimming shortened V by 5 bases and J by 3 bases, and 19 bases separated the two germline ends. This CDR3 contains 17 residues. Looked up from germline, CDR1 is SGHAT and CDR2 is FQNNGV. CDR3 residues: CASSVVAAYASNEKLFF. CDR3 nucleotides: TGTGCCAGCAGCGTGGTAGCCGCGTACGCTTCTAATGAAAAACTGTTTTTT.

A note on this clone: Other DNA sequences in this specimen translate into the identical CDR3. The V gene is TRBV6-5, the J gene TRBJ2-7, with 11 bases fitting TRBD1. CDR3 size: 15 residues. Germline lookup yields CDR1 MNHEY and CDR2 SVGAGI. J gave up 4 bases and V 2 bases, and 4 bases lay outside the gene matches. The CDR3 loop reads CASSYGGQGAYEQYF. CDR3 DNA sequence: TGTGCCAGCAGTTACGGTGGACAGGGGGCGTACGAGCAGTACTTC.

V is TRBV11-2 and J is TRBJ1-1; D is unclear. V shed 5 bases and J shed 2 bases, with 9 bases lying between them. Germline values: CDR1 SGHAT, CDR2 FQNNGV. There are 13 residues in the CDR3. Here the CDR3 DNA reads TGTGCCAGCAGCCTCGCATCCAACACTGAAGCTTTCTTT. Its protein is CASSLASNTEAFF.

In the case of this clone: This sample also contains other DNA sequences that code for the same CDR3. V is TRBV2 and J is TRBJ2-2, with D hard to call. Looked up from germline, CDR1 is SNHLY and CDR2 is FYNNEI. V was cut by 0 bases and J by 3 bases, with 2 bases left in between. The CDR3 totals 13 residues. CDR3 amino acids: CASSEAYTGELFF. The CDR3 DNA reads TGTGCCAGCAGTGAAGCTTACACCGGGGAGCTGTTTTTT.

This sequence joins TRBV5-1 and TRBJ1-1; the D gene is possibly TRBD1 (6 bases). Per the germline V gene, CDR1 is SGHRS and CDR2 is YFSETQ. The CDR3 spans 14 residues. Deletions cut 4 bases from V and 4 bases from J, with 14 bases between. The CDR3 loop is CASSEIQGPTEAFF. The CDR3 nucleotides read TGCGCCAGCAGCGAAATCCAGGGGCCCACTGAAGCTTTCTTT.

This rearrangement joins TRBV27 to TRBJ2-1; 14 nucleotides line up with TRBD2. Germline lookup yields CDR1 MNHEY and CDR2 SMNVEV (reference sequence). V lost 6 bases to trimming and J lost 7 bases; unmatched junction nucleotides: 8. The CDR3 extends over 16 amino acids. CDR3 DNA: TGTGCCAGCAGCCAGAGACTAGCGGGGGGGGTGAATGAGCAGTTCTTC. This gives the protein CASSQRLAGGVNEQFF.